A single sample is the source of the 9 T cell receptor beta chains below, sequenced in a study of blood T cells in healthy people across ages. A second PCR of 7 to 11 cycles used a sample-barcoded 5' primer and a J-beta primer mix. TCRdb passed the 5' RACE reads through MiXCR, listing each CDR3 protein once. The repertoire holds 1 million or so distinct CDR3 sequences, with approximately 26% as singletons. The same sample was also used in a study of T cells of mothers and their children.

The sequenced material came from blood. The receptors derive from a girl between 2 and 10 years old in good health.

In this sample, this clonotype turned up a few times. J is TRBJ2-7 and V is TRBV7-9, with D maybe TRBD2 (5 bases). This CDR3 region has 13 residues. Trimming left V 5 bases short and J 5 bases short, with 13 bases between. In germline, CDR1 is SEHNR, CDR2 FQNEAQ (reference sequence). The CDR3 protein is CASSQTGLHEQYF. DNA of the CDR3: TGTGCCAGCAGCCAAACCGGACTTCACGAGCAGTACTTC. The entire variable domain, with the rest obtained from reference TRBV7-9 and TRBJ2-7, is as follows: DTGVSQNPRHKITKRGQNVTFRCDPISEHNRLYWYRQTLGQGPEFLTYFQNEAQLEKSRLLSDRFSAERPKGSFSTLEIQRTEQGDSAMYLCASSQTGLHEQYFGPGTRLTVT.

The chain couples TRBV4-3 to TRBJ1-1; possible D gene TRBD1, 5 bases. Germline V CDR1 and CDR2: LGHNA, YSLEER. The CDR3 has 15 residues. V was trimmed by 1 base and J by 0 bases, leaving 9 bases between them. CDR3 nucleotides: TGCGCCAGCAGCCAAGCGAGGGGAATGAACACTGAAGCTTTCTTT. It is translated as CASSQARGMNTEAFF.

This chain connects TRBV7-9 to TRBJ1-2; no clear D gene. The germline V gene encodes CDR1 SEHNR and CDR2 FQNEAQ (reference sequence). This CDR3 has 10 residues. Trimming shortened V by 9 bases and J by 6 bases, and 8 bases separated the two germline ends. Here the CDR3 reads CASARDGYTF. Written as DNA, the CDR3 is TGTGCCAGTGCAAGGGATGGCTACACCTTC.

The chain joins TRBV28 to TRBJ2-1; 8 nucleotides match TRBD2. J lost 14 bases, V lost 5 bases, and 20 bases had no gene match. The germline V gene has CDR1 MDHEN and CDR2 SYDVKM. The length of the CDR3 is 16 residues. Here the CDR3 DNA reads TGTGCCAGCAGTCAACTCTCTGAGACCAGCGGGAGCGTCGAGTTCTTC. This encodes CASSQLSETSGSVEFF.

The V gene is TRBV12-5, the J gene TRBJ1-2; D is uncertain. The CDR3 extends over 11 amino acids. Between the trimmed V and J ends, which lost 2 bases and 6 bases, there was a span of 4 bases. From germline, CDR1 is LGHNT and CDR2 FRNRAP. DNA for the CDR3: TGTGCTAGTGGTTTGCCCGATGGCTACACCTTC. Protein product: CASGLPDGYTF.

CDR3 protein: CASSSALTSYQETQYF. As DNA, the CDR3 is TGTGCCAGCAGCTCCGCTCTCACTAGTTACCAAGAGACCCAGTACTTC. The rearrangement joins TRBV7-2 to TRBJ2-5, with D possibly being TRBD2 (5 bases). With 4 bases removed from V and 0 bases from J, the gap between germline ends came to 15 bases. The CDR3 totals 16 residues. CDR1 SGHTA and CDR2 FQGNSA come from the germline V gene.

This clonotype occurred a few times. The junction differs from germline at one of its ends, possibly a read error. The V and J genes are TRBV20-1 and TRBJ2-2, with D perhaps TRBD2 (5 bases). The CDR3 contains 13 residues. Germline loops: CDR1 DFQATT, CDR2 SNEGSKA (reference sequence). Here the CDR3 reads CSARAVNTGELLF. Here the CDR3 DNA reads TGCAGTGCTAGAGCGGTAAACACCGGGGAGCTGCTTTTT.

This clonotype was counted between two and nine times. The rearrangement links TRBV14 to TRBJ1-1, with a weak D call TRBD1 (6 bases). This CDR3 is 13 amino acids long. The V end lost 4 bases, the J end lost 1 base, and 7 bases lay between the germline ends. Germline CDR1 reads SGHDN; CDR2 reads FVKESK. This chain's CDR3 is CASSRGQNTEAFF. In nucleotides, the CDR3 is TGTGCCAGCAGCCGGGGACAGAACACTGAAGCTTTCTTT.

V usage is TRBV29-1 and J usage is TRBJ2-1; 9 bases match TRBD2. After removal of 0 bases from V and 7 bases from J, the junction contained 13 bases not matched to a gene. Germline CDR1 SQVTM, CDR2 ANQGSEA. The CDR3 has 17 amino acids. CDR3 region: CSVEDRQGSGRGNEQFF. CDR3 nucleotide sequence: TGCAGCGTTGAAGATCGACAGGGTAGCGGGAGAGGAAATGAGCAGTTCTTC.